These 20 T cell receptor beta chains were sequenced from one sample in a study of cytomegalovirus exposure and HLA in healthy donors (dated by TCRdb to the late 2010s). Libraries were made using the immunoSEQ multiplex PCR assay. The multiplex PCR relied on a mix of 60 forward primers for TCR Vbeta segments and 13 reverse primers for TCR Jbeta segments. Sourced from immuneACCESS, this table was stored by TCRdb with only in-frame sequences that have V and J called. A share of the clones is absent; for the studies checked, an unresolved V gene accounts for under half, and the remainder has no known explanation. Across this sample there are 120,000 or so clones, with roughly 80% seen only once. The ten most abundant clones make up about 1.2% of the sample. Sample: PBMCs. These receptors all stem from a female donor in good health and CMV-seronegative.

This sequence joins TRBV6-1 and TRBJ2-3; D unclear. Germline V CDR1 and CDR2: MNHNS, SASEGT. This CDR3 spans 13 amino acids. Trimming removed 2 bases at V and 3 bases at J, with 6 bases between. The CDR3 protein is CASSEYGTDTQYF. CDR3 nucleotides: TGTGCCAGCAGTGAATACGGTACAGATACGCAGTATTTT.

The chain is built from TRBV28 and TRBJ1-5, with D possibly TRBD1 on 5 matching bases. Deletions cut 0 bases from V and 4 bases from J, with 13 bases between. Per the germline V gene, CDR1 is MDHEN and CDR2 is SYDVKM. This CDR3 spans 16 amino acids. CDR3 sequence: CASSLWDNKFNQPQHF. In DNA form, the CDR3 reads TGTGCCAGCAGTTTATGGGACAACAAGTTTAATCAGCCCCAGCATTTT. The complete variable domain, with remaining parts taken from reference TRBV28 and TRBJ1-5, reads DVKVTQSSRYLVKRTGEKVFLECVQDMDHENMFWYRQDPGLGLRLIYFSYDVKMKEKGDIPEGYSVSREKKERFSLILESASTNQTSMYLCASSLWDNKFNQPQHFGDGTRLSIL.

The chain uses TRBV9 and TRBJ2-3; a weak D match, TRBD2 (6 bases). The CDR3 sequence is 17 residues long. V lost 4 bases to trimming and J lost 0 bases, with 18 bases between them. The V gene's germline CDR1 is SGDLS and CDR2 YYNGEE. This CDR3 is CASSPVSGVGSTDTQYF. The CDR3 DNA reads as TGTGCCAGCAGCCCTGTTTCGGGGGTCGGAAGCACAGATACGCAGTATTTT. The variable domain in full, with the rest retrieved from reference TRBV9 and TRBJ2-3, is DSGVTQTPKHLITATGQRVTLRCSPRSGDLSVYWYQQSLDQGLQFLIQYYNGEERAKGNILERFSAQQFPDLHSELNLSSLELGDSALYFCASSPVSGVGSTDTQYFGPGTRLTVL.

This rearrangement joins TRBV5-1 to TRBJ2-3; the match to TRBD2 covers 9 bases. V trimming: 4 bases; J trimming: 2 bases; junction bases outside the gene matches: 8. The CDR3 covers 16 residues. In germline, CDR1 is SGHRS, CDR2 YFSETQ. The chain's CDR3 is CASSRRSGRNTDTQYF. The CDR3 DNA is TGCGCCAGCAGCCGGAGGAGCGGGAGGAACACAGATACGCAGTATTTT.

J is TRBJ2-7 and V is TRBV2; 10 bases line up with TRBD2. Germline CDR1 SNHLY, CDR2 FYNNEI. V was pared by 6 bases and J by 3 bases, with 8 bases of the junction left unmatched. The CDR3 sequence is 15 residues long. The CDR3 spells CASSADSGRFYEQYF. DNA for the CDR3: TGTGCCAGCAGCGCGGATAGCGGGAGGTTCTACGAGCAGTACTTC. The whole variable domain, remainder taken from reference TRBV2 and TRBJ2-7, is EPEVTQTPSHQVTQMGQEVILRCVPISNHLYFYWYRQILGQKVEFLVSFYNNEISEKSEIFDDQFSVERPDGSNFTLKIRSTKLEDSAMYFCASSADSGRFYEQYFGPGTRLTVT.

CDR3 sequence reads: CASSLRVGTDTQYF. As DNA, the CDR3 is TGTGCCAGCAGCTTACGCGTTGGTACAGATACGCAGTATTTT. The chain employs TRBV7-2 and TRBJ2-3; D gene unclear. Germline V lookup: CDR1 SGHTA, CDR2 FQGNSA. The V end was cut by 2 bases, the J end by 3 bases, with 9 bases between. The CDR3 spans 14 residues.

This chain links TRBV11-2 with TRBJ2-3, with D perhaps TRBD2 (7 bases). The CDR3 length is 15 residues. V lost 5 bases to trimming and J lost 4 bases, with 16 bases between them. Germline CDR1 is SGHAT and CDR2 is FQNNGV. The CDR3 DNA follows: TGTGCCAGCAGCCCTCCCGGGGGGCCGTCAGATACGCAGTATTTT. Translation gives CASSPPGGPSDTQYF.

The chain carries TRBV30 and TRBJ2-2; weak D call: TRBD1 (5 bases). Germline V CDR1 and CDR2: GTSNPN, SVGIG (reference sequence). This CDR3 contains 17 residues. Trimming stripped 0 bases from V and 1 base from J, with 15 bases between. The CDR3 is CAWSVPSSGWNTGELFF. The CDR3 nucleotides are TGTGCCTGGAGTGTACCTAGTTCAGGGTGGAACACCGGGGAGCTGTTTTTT. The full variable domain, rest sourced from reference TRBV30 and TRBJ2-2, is SQTIHQWPATLVQPVGSPLSLECTVEGTSNPNLYWYRQAAGRGLQLLFYSVGIGQISSEVPQNLSASRPQDRQFILSSKKLLLSDSGFYLCAWSVPSSGWNTGELFFGEGSRLTVL.

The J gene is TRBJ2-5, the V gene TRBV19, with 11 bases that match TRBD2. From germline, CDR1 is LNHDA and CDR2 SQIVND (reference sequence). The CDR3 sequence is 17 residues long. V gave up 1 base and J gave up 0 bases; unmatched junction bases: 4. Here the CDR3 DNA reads TGTGCCAGTAGTATAGGACTAGCGGGACCGTACCAAGAGACCCAGTACTTC. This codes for CASSIGLAGPYQETQYF.

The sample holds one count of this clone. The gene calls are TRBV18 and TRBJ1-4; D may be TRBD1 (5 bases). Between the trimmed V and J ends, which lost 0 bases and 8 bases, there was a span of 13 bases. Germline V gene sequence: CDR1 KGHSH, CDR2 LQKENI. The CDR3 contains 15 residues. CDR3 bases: TGTGCCAGCTCACCACCGAGAGGGGAGGGGGAAAAACTGTTTTTT. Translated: CASSPPRGEGEKLFF.

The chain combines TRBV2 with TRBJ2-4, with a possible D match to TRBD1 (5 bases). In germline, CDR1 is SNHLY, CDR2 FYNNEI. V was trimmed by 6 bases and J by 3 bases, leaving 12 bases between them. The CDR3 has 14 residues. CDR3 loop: CASRRGIGKNIQYF. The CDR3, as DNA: TGTGCCAGCAGAAGGGGCATCGGCAAAAACATTCAGTACTTC.

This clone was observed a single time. The chain's CDR3 is CASSTTSGTDEQFF. Here the CDR3 DNA reads TGTGCCAGCAGTACCACCAGCGGGACCGATGAGCAGTTCTTC. The gene calls are TRBV7-9 and TRBJ2-1, with TRBD2 matching over 7 bases. This CDR3 spans 14 amino acids. Germline lookup yields CDR1 SEHNR and CDR2 FQNEAQ (reference sequence). V shed 6 bases, J shed 8 bases, and the junction held 10 bases outside the gene matches.

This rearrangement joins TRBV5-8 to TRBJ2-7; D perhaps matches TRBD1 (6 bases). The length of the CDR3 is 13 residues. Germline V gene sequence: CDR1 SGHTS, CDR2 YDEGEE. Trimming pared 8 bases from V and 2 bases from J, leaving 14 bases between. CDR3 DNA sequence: TGTGCCAGTCGCGACGGACAGACCTACGAGCAGTACTTC. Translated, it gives CASRDGQTYEQYF.

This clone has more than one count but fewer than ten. The CDR3 sequence is CAISESTSGWHEQFF. The CDR3 DNA reads as TGTGCCATCAGTGAGTCCACTAGCGGGTGGCATGAGCAGTTCTTC. The chain links TRBV10-3 to TRBJ2-1, with 9 bases aligning to TRBD2. V lost 0 bases, J lost 8 bases, and 5 bases stayed unmatched. This CDR3 is 15 amino acids long. The germline gives CDR1 ENHRY, CDR2 SYGVKD.

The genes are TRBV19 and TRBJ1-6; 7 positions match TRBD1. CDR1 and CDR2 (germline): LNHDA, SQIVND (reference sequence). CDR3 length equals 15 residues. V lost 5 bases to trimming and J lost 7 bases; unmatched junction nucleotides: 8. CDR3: CASSETGRSNSPLHF. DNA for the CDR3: TGTGCCAGTAGTGAGACAGGGAGGTCGAATTCACCCCTCCACTTT.

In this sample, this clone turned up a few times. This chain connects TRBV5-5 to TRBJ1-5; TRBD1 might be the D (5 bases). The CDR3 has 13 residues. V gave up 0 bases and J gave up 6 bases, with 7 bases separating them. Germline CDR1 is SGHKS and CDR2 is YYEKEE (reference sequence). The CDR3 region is CASSLGGSQPQHF. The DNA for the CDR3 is TGTGCCAGCAGCTTGGGGGGCAGTCAGCCCCAGCATTTT.

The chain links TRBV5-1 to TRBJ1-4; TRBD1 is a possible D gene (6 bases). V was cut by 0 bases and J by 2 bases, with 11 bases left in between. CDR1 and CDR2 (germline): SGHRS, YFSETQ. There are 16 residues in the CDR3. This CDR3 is CASSLGGGATNEKLFF. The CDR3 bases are TGCGCCAGCAGCTTGGGTGGGGGGGCCACTAATGAAAAACTGTTTTTT.

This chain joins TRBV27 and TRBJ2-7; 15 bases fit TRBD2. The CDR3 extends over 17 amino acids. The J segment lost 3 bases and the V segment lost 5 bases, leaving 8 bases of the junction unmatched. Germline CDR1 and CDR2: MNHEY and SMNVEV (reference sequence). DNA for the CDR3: TGTGCCAGCAGTCAAGGACTAGCGGGAGGGTACCACTACGAGCAGTACTTC. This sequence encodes CASSQGLAGGYHYEQYF.

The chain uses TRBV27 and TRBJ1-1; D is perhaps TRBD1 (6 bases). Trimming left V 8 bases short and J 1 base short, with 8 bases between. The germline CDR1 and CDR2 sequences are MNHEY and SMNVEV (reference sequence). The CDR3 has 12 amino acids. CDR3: CASLDRNTEAFF. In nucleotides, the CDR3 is TGTGCCAGCCTGGACAGGAACACTGAAGCTTTCTTT.

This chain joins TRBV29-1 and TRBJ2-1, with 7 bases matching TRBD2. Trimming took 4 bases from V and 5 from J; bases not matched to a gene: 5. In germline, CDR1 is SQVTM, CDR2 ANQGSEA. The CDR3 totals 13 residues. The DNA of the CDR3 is TGCAGCGTTGTTGGCGGGGGAAACAATGAGCAGTTCTTC. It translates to CSVVGGGNNEQFF.